This T cell receptor (beta chain) derives from a study of cytomegalovirus exposure and HLA in healthy donors. Trimming shortened V by 5 bases and J by 2 bases, and 9 bases separated the two germline ends. The CDR3 extends over 13 amino acids. Germline loops: CDR1 SEHNR, CDR2 FQNEAQ (reference sequence). Regarding the study as a whole: The number of N-insertions in an Asian-associated ancestry cluster was reportedly below the roughly 620-donor mean in a later analysis. V- and J-gene trimming in TCR beta was tied to a missense DCLRE1C variant by an analysis performed later.

The primer mix had 60 Vbeta and 13 Jbeta primers. The method was immunoSEQ multiplex PCR; TCRdb's version includes in-frame clones alone and lacks a portion of them. This sample has tens of thousands of clones, with approximately 70% found just once. In regard to this clone: No antigen is known for it.

The V and J genes are TRBV7-9 and TRBJ1-1; D unclear. The source material was PBMCs. This receptor was identified in a woman between 45 and 65 years old in good health and CMV-seropositive. As DNA, the CDR3 is TGTGCCAGCAGCCGTAGATTTAACACTGAAGCTTTCTTT. Amino acid sequence: CASSRRFNTEAFF.